The sample holds many counts of the clone carrying this T cell receptor beta chain. Germline and junction disagree at one end, which may indicate a read error. These data originate in a study of neurological immune-mediated disorders. From germline, CDR1 is MNHEY and CDR2 SMNVEV (reference sequence). The CDR3 is made up of 12 amino acids. TCRdb reanalysed the 5' RACE reads using MiXCR and keeps one entry per CDR3 protein. This sample carries more than 35,000 distinct CDR3 sequences, about 6% of them seen once, and the ten largest clones take around 0.57%. Input material: CD4+ T cells from blood. This receptor was obtained from a woman between 40 and 55 years old in good health. The chain has TRBV27 and TRBJ2-2, with D possibly TRBD1 on 5 matching bases. The CDR3 nucleotides read TGTGCCAGCAGTTTATTTGGGGCCGGCTGGGTTTTT. It encodes CASSLFGAGWVF.